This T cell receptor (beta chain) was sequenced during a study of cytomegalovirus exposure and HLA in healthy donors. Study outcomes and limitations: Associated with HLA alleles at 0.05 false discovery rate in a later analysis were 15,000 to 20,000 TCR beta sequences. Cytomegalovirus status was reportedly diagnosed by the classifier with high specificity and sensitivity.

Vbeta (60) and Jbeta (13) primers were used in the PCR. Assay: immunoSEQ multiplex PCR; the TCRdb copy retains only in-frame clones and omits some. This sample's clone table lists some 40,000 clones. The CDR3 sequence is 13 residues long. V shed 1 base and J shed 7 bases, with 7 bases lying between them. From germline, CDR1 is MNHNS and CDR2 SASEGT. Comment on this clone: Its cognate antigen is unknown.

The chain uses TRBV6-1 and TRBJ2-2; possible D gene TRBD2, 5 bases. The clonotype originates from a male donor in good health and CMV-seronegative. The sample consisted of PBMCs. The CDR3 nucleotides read TGTGCCAGCAGTGAAGTGAGGGACGGGGAGCTGTTTTTT. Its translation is CASSEVRDGELFF.